These T cell receptor beta chains were read from a single sample in a study of blood T cells in healthy people across ages. TCRdb fed the 5' RACE reads into MiXCR, producing one record per CDR3 protein. The sample records about 780,000 distinct CDR3 sequences, about 62% being singletons. Sequences were obtained from blood. The receptors here all came from a man aged 25 to 45 in good health. CDR3s include the opening cysteine and the closing phenylalanine or tryptophan. The D gene is left open where the match is weak. Only some rows state a clone size, as once, few, many or a class for expanded clones.

d_call	v_call	clone_size	cdr3_length	j_call	cdr3_nt	cdr3_aa
NA	TRBV12-3/TRBV12-4	NA	15	TRBJ2-4	TGTGCCAGCGGGTTCGATGCGGGAGCCAAAAACATTCAGTACTTC	CASGFDAGAKNIQYF
NA	TRBV15	NA	14	TRBJ1-4	TGTGCCACCAGCCACGGGGGGCAGGATGAAAAACTGTTTTTT	CATSHGGQDEKLFF
TRBD1	TRBV3-1	NA	16	TRBJ1-6	TGTGCCAGCAGCCTTCTGGTACAGGGGAATAATTCACCCCTCCACTTT	CASSLLVQGNNSPLHF
TRBD2	TRBV20-1	NA	16	TRBJ2-3	TGCAGTGCTCTCACGGGACTAGCGCTAAGCACAGATACGCAGTATTTT	CSALTGLALSTDTQYF
NA	TRBV15	NA	16	TRBJ1-1	TGTGCCACCAGCAGCGATCCGACAGGCTTGGAGGTGGAAGCTTTCTTT	CATSSDPTGLEVEAFF
NA	TRBV21-1	NA	15	TRBJ2-3	TGTGCCAGCAGCACAGGGAACTGGAGCACAGATACGCAGTATTTT	CASSTGNWSTDTQYF
NA	TRBV6-2/TRBV6-3	few	16	TRBJ1-4	TGTGCCAGCAGTTTCTTCGGACAGCGCCTGGATGAAAAACTGTTTTTT	CASSFFGQRLDEKLFF
NA	TRBV10-3	few	12	TRBJ2-5	TGTGCCATCAGTCCCGACCCGGAGACCCAGTACTTC	CAISPDPETQYF
NA	TRBV12-3/TRBV12-4	NA	12	TRBJ1-1	TGTGCCAGCAGCCCTCCGGGAGGAGGGGCTTTCTTT	CASSPPGGGAFF
NA	TRBV30	NA	12	TRBJ2-1	TGTGCCTGGAGGCAAAGGGTAAAAGAGCAGTTCTTC	CAWRQRVKEQFF
NA	TRBV28	few	14	TRBJ1-2	TGTGCCAGCAGTCGGACCCCGCTGGGCTATGGCTACACCTTC	CASSRTPLGYGYTF
NA	TRBV20-1	few	16	TRBJ2-7	TGCAGTGCTAGAGATTTTGGACCGGGAACCCCCTACGAGCAGTACTTC	CSARDFGPGTPYEQYF
NA	TRBV6-5	few	15	TRBJ2-3	TGTGCCAGCAGCTACCAGCTGGACCGAGAAGATACGCAGTATTTT	CASSYQLDREDTQYF
NA	TRBV7-9	NA	14	TRBJ2-7	TGTGCCAGCAGCTGGGGGGGACAGGCCTACGAGCAGTACTTC	CASSWGGQAYEQYF
NA	TRBV4-3	many	16	TRBJ2-6	TGCGCCAGCAGCCCGGACAGTAGCTCTGGGGCCAACGTCCTGACTTTC	CASSPDSSSGANVLTF
NA	TRBV4-3	NA	15	TRBJ1-2	TGCGCCAGCAGCCAAGGGGTGCCACTATCGGGTGGCTACACCTTC	CASSQGVPLSGGYTF
TRBD1	TRBV27	NA	14	TRBJ1-1	TGTGCCAGCAGAACGGGACAGGTGAACACTGAAGCTTTCTTT	CASRTGQVNTEAFF
TRBD1	TRBV3-1	few	15	TRBJ2-7	TGTGCCAGCAGCCGAGGGACAGGTCCGTCCTACGAGCAGTACTTC	CASSRGTGPSYEQYF
TRBD1	TRBV7-2	NA	15	TRBJ1-4	TGTGCCAGCAGCTTAGGACAGGGGGCTAATGAAAAACTGTTTTTT	CASSLGQGANEKLFF
TRBD1	TRBV5-1	NA	14	TRBJ2-5	TGCGCCAGCAACTATAGGGACAGCCAAGAGACCCAGTACTTC	CASNYRDSQETQYF
NA	TRBV7-8	NA	14	TRBJ2-7	TGTGCCAGCACCGGACGGGACACCGGGTACGAGCAGTACTTC	CASTGRDTGYEQYF
NA	TRBV14	NA	13	TRBJ1-2	TGTGCCAGCAGCCAAGGGGAGGACTATGGCTACACCTTC	CASSQGEDYGYTF
TRBD1	TRBV6-6	NA	13	TRBJ2-7	TGTGCCAGCAGTCGACGGGACAGATACGAGCAGTACTTC	CASSRRDRYEQYF
NA	TRBV28	NA	15	TRBJ2-1	TGTGCCAGCAGTTTTAGGACAGCCGGGTACAATGAGCAGTTCTTC	CASSFRTAGYNEQFF
TRBD1	TRBV12-3/TRBV12-4	many	16	TRBJ2-1	TGTGCCAGCAGAACCTCGGGGACAGAGGGTTACAATGAGCAGTTCTTC	CASRTSGTEGYNEQFF
NA	TRBV29-1	few	14	TRBJ2-1	TGCAGCGTTCTGGACCTGAGCTCCTACAATGAGCAGTTCTTC	CSVLDLSSYNEQFF
NA	TRBV12-3/TRBV12-4	many	14	TRBJ2-5	TGTGCCAGCAGTCTGGGCAGCTTCCAAGAGACCCAGTACTTC	CASSLGSFQETQYF
NA	TRBV29-1	NA	12	TRBJ1-2	TGCAGCGTTCCAACAGGATACTATGGCTACACCTTC	CSVPTGYYGYTF